The rows below give T cell receptor beta chains drawn from one sample of a study of shared clonotypes between healthy human individuals. Clones were sequenced by immunoSEQ multiplex PCR, and TCRdb holds only the in-frame ones, with some missing. The sample has 2 million to 2.5 million clones; 90% to 97% are singletons. The sequenced material came from naive CD4+ T cells sorted from blood. The receptors were sampled from a man younger than 35 in good health. Both conserved end residues are part of each CDR3. The D gene is left open where the match is weak. Size is stated for part of the rows, as once, few or many counts, or as a class when the clone is expanded.

cdr3_nt	cdr3_aa	j_call	d_call	v_call	clone_size
TGTGCCAGCAGCTTAGGATCGACTAGCTCGGAGACCCAGTACTTC	CASSLGSTSSETQYF	TRBJ2-5	TRBD2	TRBV7-2	NA
TGTGCCAGCAGCCCGGAGAGGACTCGGGCCGAGCAGTACTTC	CASSPERTRAEQYF	TRBJ2-7	NA	TRBV5-6	NA
TGTGCCAGCAGTCCCAAGCTGGGACAGGGAACCACATTC	CASSPKLGQGTTF	TRBJ2-7	TRBD1	TRBV28	NA
TGTGCCAGCAGCCGGGGGGGAGAAAGAGAGACCCAGTACTTC	CASSRGGERETQYF	TRBJ2-5	TRBD2	TRBV11-2	NA
TGTGCCTGGAGGGTTAAAGGAGGGGCCAACGTCCTGACTTTC	CAWRVKGGANVLTF	TRBJ2-6	NA	TRBV30	NA
TGTGCCAGCACCGACCCGGTCACCGGGGAGCTGTTTTTT	CASTDPVTGELFF	TRBJ2-2	NA	TRBV25-1	NA
TGCGCCAGCAGCCAAGATCGTCAAGATACGCAGTATTTT	CASSQDRQDTQYF	TRBJ2-3	NA	TRBV4-1	once
TGTGCCAGCGGCAAATTCGCCTCTGGAAACACCATATATTTT	CASGKFASGNTIYF	TRBJ1-3	NA	TRBV11-2	NA
TGTGCCAGCAGCCCAAGACTAGCGGGGCCCTACAATGAGCAGTTCTTC	CASSPRLAGPYNEQFF	TRBJ2-1	TRBD2	TRBV11-3	NA
TGTGCCAGCAGCGTTAGCGGGGGGGCCAACACCGGGGAGCTGTTTTTT	CASSVSGGANTGELFF	TRBJ2-2	TRBD2	TRBV9	NA
TGTGCCAGCAGTTTGGCCGCGACCGGGGGAAATGAGCAGTTCTTC	CASSLAATGGNEQFF	TRBJ2-1	NA	TRBV28	NA
TGCGCCAGCAGTCCCGGTTCTCTCTCTGGGGCCAACGTCCTGACTTTC	CASSPGSLSGANVLTF	TRBJ2-6	NA	TRBV10-1	NA
TGTGCCAGCACCCCACGGCTACAGAACACCGGGGAGCTGTTTTTT	CASTPRLQNTGELFF	TRBJ2-2	NA	TRBV19	NA
TGCGCCAGCAGCCCCAGCCAGGGCGTGGGCACCGGGGAGCTGTTTTTT	CASSPSQGVGTGELFF	TRBJ2-2	NA	TRBV5-1	NA
TGTGCTACAGCCCGCTTGGGTAACTATGGCTACACCTTC	CATARLGNYGYTF	TRBJ1-2	NA	TRBV28	NA
TGTGCCAGCAGTGAGCTCCCGGGACAGGGTAGGGAGACCCAGTACTTC	CASSELPGQGRETQYF	TRBJ2-5	TRBD1	TRBV25-1	NA
TGTGCCAGCAGCTCGGACAGGGGCATTCAGTACTTC	CASSSDRGIQYF	TRBJ2-4	TRBD1	TRBV11-3	NA
TGTGCCAGCAGTTACGGGACTAGCGGGAGTCCTTGGCAGTTCTTC	CASSYGTSGSPWQFF	TRBJ2-1	TRBD2	TRBV6-6	NA
TGTGCTAGCAGCTTAGCGTCAGCCCCTAATTCACCCCTCCACTTT	CASSLASAPNSPLHF	TRBJ1-6	NA	TRBV7-7	NA
TGTGCCAGCAGCAAAGAGGGGGATGAGCAGTTCTTC	CASSKEGDEQFF	TRBJ2-1	NA	TRBV21-1	NA
TGTGCCAGCAGCTTAGGGCTAGCGGGAGATTTTAATGAGCAGTTCTTC	CASSLGLAGDFNEQFF	TRBJ2-1	TRBD2	TRBV7-2	NA
TGTGCCAGCTCACCACCGAACTGGGATGCCACCGGGGAGCTGTTTTTT	CASSPPNWDATGELFF	TRBJ2-2	NA	TRBV18	once
TGCGCCAGCAGCCTGGCTAGCGGGGGACGGGAGACCCAGTACTTC	CASSLASGGRETQYF	TRBJ2-5	TRBD2	TRBV5-1	NA
TGTGCCAGCAGCCTCCGGGACTTTCTTGAAGCTTTCTTT	CASSLRDFLEAFF	TRBJ1-1	NA	TRBV11-2	NA
TGCGCCAGCAGCTTGAGGACGAGCACAGATACGCAGTATTTT	CASSLRTSTDTQYF	TRBJ2-3	NA	TRBV5-1	NA
TGCAGCGTTGAAGGGGGGCCGAACACCGGGGAGCTGTTTTTT	CSVEGGPNTGELFF	TRBJ2-2	NA	TRBV29-1	NA
TGTGCCAGCAGTGATCCCGGGGTCGGCGATTCACCCCTCCACTTT	CASSDPGVGDSPLHF	TRBJ1-6	NA	TRBV25-1	NA
TGTGCCAGCAGGAACCGACTAGAGCAGTACTTC	CASRNRLEQYF	TRBJ2-7	NA	TRBV6-5	once
TGTGCCAGCAGTGTCCGGGCAGGGAATAATCAGCCCCAGCATTTT	CASSVRAGNNQPQHF	TRBJ1-5	NA	TRBV2	NA
TGTGCCAGCAGCTTTTCGGGAGGGAATGAGCAGTTCTTC	CASSFSGGNEQFF	TRBJ2-1	TRBD2	TRBV7-9	NA
TGTGCCAGCAGCCTCACAGGGGACTATGGCTACACCTTC	CASSLTGDYGYTF	TRBJ1-2	TRBD1	TRBV7-9	NA
TGTGCCAGCAGTTCGGGTGAGGGCCGCTCCTACGAGCAGTACTTC	CASSSGEGRSYEQYF	TRBJ2-7	NA	TRBV28	NA
TGTGCCAGCATTCTCGGGGGGTGGAGCACCGGGGAGCTGTTTTTT	CASILGGWSTGELFF	TRBJ2-2	TRBD2	TRBV6-1	once
TGTGCCAGCAGCCCTCTTCAGGGCGGGAACACTGAAGCTTTCTTT	CASSPLQGGNTEAFF	TRBJ1-1	NA	TRBV4-2	NA
TGTGCCAGCAGTTTATTTCGGACAGACTTGGAGACCCAGTACTTC	CASSLFRTDLETQYF	TRBJ2-5	NA	TRBV27	NA
TGTGCCAGCAGCTTGGATCCCCAGGGCACCTATGGCTACACCTTC	CASSLDPQGTYGYTF	TRBJ1-2	NA	TRBV5-4	NA
TGTGCCAGCAGCCCGCGAAGGAGGCCTTTCTTT	CASSPRRRPFF	TRBJ1-1	NA	TRBV28	NA
TGTGCCAGCAGTGGAGGGATCGGAAACACCATATATTTT	CASSGGIGNTIYF	TRBJ1-3	NA	TRBV6-6	NA
TGTGCCAGCAGCATATCACAGGGTAGGACAGATACGCAGTATTTT	CASSISQGRTDTQYF	TRBJ2-3	NA	TRBV7-2	NA
TGCGCCAGCAGCTTGGTGGGACTAGCGGGAGGAAAGAGCGAGCAGTACTTC	CASSLVGLAGGKSEQYF	TRBJ2-7	TRBD2	TRBV5-1	NA
TGTGCCACGCAACAGGGGGCTGCTACGCAGTATTTT	CATQQGAATQYF	TRBJ2-3	TRBD1	TRBV6-1	NA
TGTGCCAGCAGTTCCAAGGGACAGGGGGACGAAAAACTGTTTTTT	CASSSKGQGDEKLFF	TRBJ1-4	TRBD1	TRBV6-6	NA
TGTGCCAGCACCGAAAGGGGTCCGATGAACACTGAAGCTTTCTTT	CASTERGPMNTEAFF	TRBJ1-1	NA	TRBV11-2	NA
TGCGCCAGCAGTACAGGGAGTGTAGCTTTCTTT	CASSTGSVAFF	TRBJ1-1	NA	TRBV4-3	NA
TGTGCCAGCAGCTTAACAGGGGCCGGTTCCTACGAGCAGTACTTC	CASSLTGAGSYEQYF	TRBJ2-7	TRBD1	TRBV7-2	NA
TGTGCCAGCAGTGAAGCGCTTCGGCGAGAGCAGTTCTTC	CASSEALRREQFF	TRBJ2-1	NA	TRBV6-1	NA
TGCGCCAGCAGCTTGACCTACGGACCCTACGAGCAGTACTTC	CASSLTYGPYEQYF	TRBJ2-7	NA	TRBV5-1	NA
TGTGCCAGCAGCATAGGACAGGGAAGGTACGAGCAGTACTTC	CASSIGQGRYEQYF	TRBJ2-7	TRBD1	TRBV9	NA
TGCGCCAGCAGCCCCCGGGTCTCCGATAGGTATGGCTACACCTTC	CASSPRVSDRYGYTF	TRBJ1-2	NA	TRBV5-1	NA
TGTGCCAGCAGCGTAACCGACGGGGGCGAGCAGTACTTC	CASSVTDGGEQYF	TRBJ2-7	NA	TRBV9	NA
TGCGCCAGCAGCACCGGGACAGGGGGTAAATACGAGCAGTACTTC	CASSTGTGGKYEQYF	TRBJ2-7	TRBD1	TRBV5-1	NA
TGTGCCAGCAGCTTAGGTCTTACCTATGGCTACACCTTC	CASSLGLTYGYTF	TRBJ1-2	NA	TRBV7-2	NA
TGTGCCAGCAGCCCGAAAGGGCAACTAAACACCGGGGAGCTGTTTTTT	CASSPKGQLNTGELFF	TRBJ2-2	NA	TRBV7-9	NA
TGTGCCAGCAGCTTGCGGGCAGGGAGAGTGAGATATGGCTACACCTTC	CASSLRAGRVRYGYTF	TRBJ1-2	NA	TRBV5-7	once
TGTGCCATCATGGGACTAGCGGCCGCGGGGAACACAGATACGCAGTATTTT	CAIMGLAAAGNTDTQYF	TRBJ2-3	TRBD2	TRBV10-3	once
TGTGCCAGCAGCTTTCGTCCCGTAGCGGGAGGGCAGAATGAGCAGTTCTTC	CASSFRPVAGGQNEQFF	TRBJ2-1	TRBD2	TRBV5-4	once
TGTGCCAGCAGTTTAAACAAGGGGGCGGATGGCTACACCTTC	CASSLNKGADGYTF	TRBJ1-2	TRBD1	TRBV27	NA
TGCGCCAGCAGCCAAGATCGCGGCGGGAGTCGTGTCAATGAGCAGTTCTTC	CASSQDRGGSRVNEQFF	TRBJ2-1	TRBD2	TRBV4-1	NA